This passage covers 5 T cell receptor beta chains from one sample sequenced in a study of cytomegalovirus exposure and HLA in healthy donors. The PCR used 60 Vbeta and 13 Jbeta primers. Measured with immunoSEQ multiplex PCR; TCRdb has only the in-frame clones, and not every one. Here the sample spans about 140,000 clones, 75% to 90% being singletons. Source material: PBMCs. These receptors all come from a female donor in good health and CMV-seronegative.

The chain is built from TRBV5-1 and TRBJ1-2; 12 bases align to TRBD1. The CDR3 length is 16 residues. With V trimmed by 3 bases and J by 5 bases, 8 bases remained unmatched. Germline V gene lookup returns CDR1 SGHRS and CDR2 YFSETQ. The CDR3: CASSSLPGQGAYGYTF. DNA for the CDR3: TGCGCCAGCAGCTCGCTACCGGGACAGGGGGCTTATGGCTACACCTTC.

This chain links TRBV12-5 with TRBJ2-7, with D unresolved. Germline V gene lookup returns CDR1 LGHNT and CDR2 FRNRAP. The CDR3 extends over 14 amino acids. V dropped 5 bases and J dropped 2 bases, with 13 bases sitting between them. This chain's CDR3 is CASGLRVFAYEQYF. CDR3 bases: TGTGCTAGTGGTCTTAGAGTTTTCGCCTACGAGCAGTACTTC. The full variable domain, in which reference TRBV12-5 and TRBJ2-7 provide the parts outside the CDR3, is DARVTQTPRHKVTEMGQEVTMRCQPILGHNTVFWYRQTMMQGLELLAYFRNRAPLDDSGMPKDRFSAEMPDATLATLKIQPSEPRDSAVYFCASGLRVFAYEQYFGPGTRLTVT.

The V call is TRBV5-1, the J call TRBJ2-7; possible D gene TRBD1, 5 bases. Trimming stripped 2 bases from V and 2 bases from J, with 14 bases between. Germline V gene sequence: CDR1 SGHRS, CDR2 YFSETQ. This CDR3 is built from 15 residues. In nucleotides, the CDR3 is TGCGCCAGCAGCTTAGGACATCAGAGGACCTACGAGCAGTACTTC. This gives the protein CASSLGHQRTYEQYF.

The chain has TRBV5-1 and TRBJ2-4; D perhaps matches TRBD1 (5 bases). CDR1 and CDR2 from the germline V gene are SGHRS and YFSETQ. The CDR3 loop spans 15 amino acids. Trimming stripped 4 bases from V and 7 bases from J, with 18 bases between. The CDR3 spells CASSPWQMTANIQYF. In DNA form, the CDR3 reads TGCGCCAGCAGCCCGTGGCAGATGACAGCTAACATTCAGTACTTC.

V is TRBV5-6 and J is TRBJ1-2; D remains unclear. Germline CDR1 reads SGHDT; CDR2 reads YYEEEE. The CDR3 consists of 14 residues. Trimming shortened V by 2 bases and J by 7 bases, and 15 bases separated the two germline ends. CDR3 residues: CASSFGQRPIGYTF. The CDR3 DNA follows: TGTGCCAGCAGCTTTGGCCAGCGGCCTATTGGCTACACCTTC.